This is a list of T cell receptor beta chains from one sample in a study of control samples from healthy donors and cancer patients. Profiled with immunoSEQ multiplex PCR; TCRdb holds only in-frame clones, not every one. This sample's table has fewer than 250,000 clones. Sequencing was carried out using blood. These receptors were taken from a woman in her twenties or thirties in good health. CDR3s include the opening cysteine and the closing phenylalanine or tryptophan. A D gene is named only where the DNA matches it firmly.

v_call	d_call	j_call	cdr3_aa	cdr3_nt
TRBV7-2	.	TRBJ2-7	CASSLATGYWAYEQYF	TGTGCCAGCAGCTTAGCAACCGGGTATTGGGCCTACGAGCAGTACTTC
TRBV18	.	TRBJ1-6	CASSPGQNNSPLHF	TGTGCCAGCTCACCAGGACAGAATAATTCACCCCTCCACTTT
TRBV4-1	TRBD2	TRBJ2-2	CASSQFKAGGFERGELFF	TGCGCCAGCAGCCAATTCAAAGCGGGGGGGTTCGAAAGAGGGGAGCTGTTTTTT
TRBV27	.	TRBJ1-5	CASSLDGSYSNQPQHF	TGTGCCAGCAGCCTCGACGGGAGTTATAGCAATCAGCCCCAGCATTTT
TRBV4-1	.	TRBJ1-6	CASSQPVSSYNSPLHF	TGCGCCAGCAGCCAACCGGTCAGCTCCTATAATTCACCCCTCCACTTT
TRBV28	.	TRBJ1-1	CASSAHSPAGSTEAFF	TGTGCCAGCAGTGCTCACTCCCCCGCCGGGAGCACTGAAGCTTTCTTT
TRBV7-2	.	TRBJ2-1	CASSSLRDMGYNEQFF	TGTGCCAGCAGCTCATTACGGGACATGGGGTACAATGAGCAGTTCTTC
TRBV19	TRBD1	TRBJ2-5	CASSTRRDRGWETQYF	TGTGCCAGTAGTACCAGGAGGGACAGGGGATGGGAGACCCAGTACTTC
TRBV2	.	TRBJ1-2	CASSLGGHNYGYTF	TGTGCCAGCAGCTTGGGGGGGCATAACTATGGCTACACCTTC
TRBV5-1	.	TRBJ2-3	CASAQGFTDTQYF	TGCGCCAGCGCCCAGGGTTTTACAGATACGCAGTATTTT
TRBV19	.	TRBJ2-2	CASSMSGRDGTGELFF	TGTGCCAGTAGTATGTCTGGCAGGGACGGGACCGGGGAGCTGTTTTTT
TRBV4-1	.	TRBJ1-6	CASSQDRTQGTSPLHF	TGCGCCAGCAGCCAAGATAGGACCCAGGGAACATCACCCCTCCACTTT
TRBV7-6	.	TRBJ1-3	CASSLAPSSGNTIYF	TGTGCCAGCAGCTTAGCCCCCAGCTCTGGAAACACCATATATTTT
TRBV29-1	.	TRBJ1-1	CSVSLRVSSTEAFF	TGCAGCGTTTCTTTAAGGGTCTCGAGTACTGAAGCTTTCTTT
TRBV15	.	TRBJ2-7	CATSRGDTHYEQYF	TGTGCCACCAGCAGAGGGGACACCCACTACGAGCAGTACTTC
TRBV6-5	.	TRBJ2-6	CASLLAGSGANVLTF	TGTGCCAGTCTCCTAGCAGGTTCTGGGGCCAACGTCCTGACTTTC
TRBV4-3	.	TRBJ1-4	CASSQDVSGYEKLFF	TGCGCCAGCAGCCAAGATGTTTCAGGGTATGAAAAACTGTTTTTT
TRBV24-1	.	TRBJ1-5	CATSETATYSNQPQHF	TGTGCCACCAGTGAGACGGCTACTTATAGCAATCAGCCCCAGCATTTT
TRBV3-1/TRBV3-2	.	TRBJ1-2	CASSQGSTGSGYTF	TGTGCCAGCAGCCAAGGTTCAACAGGGAGTGGCTACACCTTC
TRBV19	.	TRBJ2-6	CASSGLESGANVLTF	TGTGCCAGTAGCGGCCTAGAATCTGGGGCCAACGTCCTGACTTTC
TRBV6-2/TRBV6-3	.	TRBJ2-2	CASSRLTGELFF	TGTGCCAGCAGTCGTCTCACCGGGGAGCTGTTTTTT
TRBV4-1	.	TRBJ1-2	CASSQDRAAYGYTF	TGCGCCAGCAGCCAAGATAGGGCCGCCTATGGCTACACCTTC
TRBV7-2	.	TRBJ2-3	CASSLVPDTQYF	TGTGCCAGCAGCTTAGTTCCAGATACGCAGTATTTT
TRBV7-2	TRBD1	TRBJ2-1	CASSLQGVSWNNEQFF	TGTGCCAGCAGCTTACAGGGGGTAAGTTGGAACAATGAGCAGTTCTTC
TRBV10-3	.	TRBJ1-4	CAISESEGANEKLFF	TGTGCCATCAGTGAGTCCGAGGGGGCTAATGAAAAACTGTTTTTT
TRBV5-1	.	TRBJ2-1	CASSLGQSSYNEQFF	TGCGCCAGCAGCCTAGGACAGAGCTCCTACAATGAGCAGTTCTTC
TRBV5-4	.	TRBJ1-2	CASSLGGAGALGYTF	TGTGCCAGCAGCTTGGGCGGTGCGGGGGCGCTTGGCTACACCTTC
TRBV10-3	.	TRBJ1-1	CAISVGGWGTEAFF	TGTGCCATCAGTGTTGGGGGGTGGGGCACTGAAGCTTTCTTT
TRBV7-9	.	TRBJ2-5	CASSSQRTQETQYF	TGTGCCAGCAGCTCGCAGCGAACCCAAGAGACCCAGTACTTC
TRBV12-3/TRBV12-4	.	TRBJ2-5	CASSLSVRETQYF	TGTGCCAGCAGTTTGAGTGTTCGAGAGACCCAGTACTTC
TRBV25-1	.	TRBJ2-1	CASSEFTSGPYNEQFF	TGTGCCAGCAGTGAATTCACCAGCGGCCCATACAATGAGCAGTTCTTC
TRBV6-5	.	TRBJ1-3	CASSYRARGSGNTIYF	TGTGCCAGCAGTTACCGGGCAAGGGGGTCTGGAAACACCATATATTTT
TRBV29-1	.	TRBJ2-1	CSVAPFRALNEQFF	TGCAGCGTTGCCCCTTTTCGGGCTCTTAATGAGCAGTTCTTC
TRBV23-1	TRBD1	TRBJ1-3	CASKKTGRHTIYF	TGCGCCAGCAAAAAGACAGGGCGACACACCATATATTTT
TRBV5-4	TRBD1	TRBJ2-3	CASSSPGQGGYTQYF	TGTGCCAGCAGCTCCCCTGGACAGGGGGGGTATACGCAGTATTTT
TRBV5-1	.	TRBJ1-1	CATRIDRNTEAFF	TGCGCCACCCGAATAGACAGGAACACTGAAGCTTTCTTT
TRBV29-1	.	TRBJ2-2	CSVEVRRPSGAGELFF	TGCAGCGTTGAGGTGCGTCGGCCTTCTGGGGCCGGGGAGCTGTTTTTT
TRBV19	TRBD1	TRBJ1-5	CASSISLRGARGRPQHF	TGTGCCAGTAGTATAAGTTTACGGGGCGCCAGGGGGCGGCCCCAGCATTTT
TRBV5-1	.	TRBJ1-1	CASSFPGQSKSTEAFF	TGCGCCAGCAGCTTTCCCGGACAGTCGAAGAGCACTGAAGCTTTCTTT
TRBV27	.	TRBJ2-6	CASSFRLGANVLTF	TGTGCCAGCAGTTTTAGACTAGGGGCCAACGTCCTGACTTTC
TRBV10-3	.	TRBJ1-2	CAISESVRNYGYTF	TGTGCCATCAGTGAGTCGGTCAGAAACTATGGCTACACCTTC
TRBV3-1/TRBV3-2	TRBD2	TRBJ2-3	CASSHSGTSGGTTQYF	TGTGCCAGCAGCCATTCCGGGACTAGCGGGGGGACTACGCAGTATTTT
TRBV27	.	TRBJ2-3	CASSLGQNPDTQYF	TGTGCCAGCAGTCTTGGACAGAACCCAGATACGCAGTATTTT
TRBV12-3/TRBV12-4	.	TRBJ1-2	CASSLAQGSGYTF	TGTGCCAGCAGTTTAGCGCAGGGGTCCGGCTACACCTTC
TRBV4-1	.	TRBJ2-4	CASSQGGMQGLAKNIQYF	TGCGCCAGCAGCCAAGGGGGCATGCAAGGTTTAGCCAAAAACATTCAGTACTTC
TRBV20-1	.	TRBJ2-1	CSAQGWDEQFF	TGCAGTGCTCAGGGGTGGGATGAGCAGTTCTTC
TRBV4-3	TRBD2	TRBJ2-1	CASSQESPLAGGVNEQFF	TGCGCCAGCAGCCAAGAATCCCCCCTAGCGGGGGGTGTGAATGAGCAGTTCTTC
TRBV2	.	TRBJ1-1	CATITGLNTEAFF	TGTGCCACAATAACAGGGTTGAACACTGAAGCTTTCTTT
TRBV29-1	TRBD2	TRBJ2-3	CSVAAGTSTDTQYF	TGCAGCGTCGCAGCGGGGACTAGCACAGATACGCAGTATTTT
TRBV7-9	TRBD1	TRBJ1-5	CASSPGTVKDQPQHF	TGTGCCAGCAGCCCCGGGACAGTCAAGGATCAGCCCCAGCATTTT
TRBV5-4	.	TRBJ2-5	CASSWGEVTTQETQYF	TGTGCCAGCAGCTGGGGAGAGGTTACCACCCAAGAGACCCAGTACTTC
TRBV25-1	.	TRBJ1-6	CASSATRAGNSPLHF	TGTGCCAGCAGTGCCACCAGGGCCGGTAATTCACCCCTCCACTTT
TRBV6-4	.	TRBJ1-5	CASSVTVWGSNQPQHF	TGTGCCAGCAGTGTCACTGTCTGGGGGAGCAATCAGCCCCAGCATTTT
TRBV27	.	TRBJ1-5	CASSLGGSNQPQHF	TGTGCCAGCAGTTTAGGGGGTAGCAATCAGCCCCAGCATTTT
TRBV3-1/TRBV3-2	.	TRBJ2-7	CASSRTGQLLPYF	TGTGCCAGCAGCCGAACGGGACAACTGTTACCGTACTTC